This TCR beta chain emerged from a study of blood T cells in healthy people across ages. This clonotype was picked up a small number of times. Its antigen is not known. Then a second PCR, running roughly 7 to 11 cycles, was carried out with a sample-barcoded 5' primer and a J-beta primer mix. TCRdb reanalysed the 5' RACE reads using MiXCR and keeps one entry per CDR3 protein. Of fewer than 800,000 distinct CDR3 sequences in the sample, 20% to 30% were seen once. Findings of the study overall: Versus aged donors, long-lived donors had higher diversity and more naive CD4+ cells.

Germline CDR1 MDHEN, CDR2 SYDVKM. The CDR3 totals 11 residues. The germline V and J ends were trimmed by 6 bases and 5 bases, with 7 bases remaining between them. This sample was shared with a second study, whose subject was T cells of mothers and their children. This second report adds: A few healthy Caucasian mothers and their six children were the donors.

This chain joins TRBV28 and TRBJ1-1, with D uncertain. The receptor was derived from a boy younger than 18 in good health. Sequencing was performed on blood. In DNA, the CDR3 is TGTGCCAGCAGGTGGGGAACTGAAGCTTTCTTT. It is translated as CASRWGTEAFF.